These 23 T cell receptor beta chains share one sample of origin, sequenced in a study of T cells after posttransplantation cyclophosphamide. Cyclophosphamide on days +3 and +4 followed busulfan-fludarabine conditioning and a marrow graft. Some clones are missing from TCRdb's copy, which holds only in-frame ones; the method was immunoSEQ multiplex PCR. The repertoire includes 23,000 or so clones, about 86% of them detected once, and over 10% sits in the top ten. The sequences come from PBMCs, collected after allogeneic stem cell transplant with posttransplant cyclophosphamide. The origin of the receptors is a female patient in her 30s who received an allogeneic stem cell transplant from an unrelated donor, was CMV-positive, and had no GVHD. Some T cells may arise from the graft donor.

The sample holds a few counts of this clone. The V call is TRBV5-5, the J call TRBJ1-2; 8 bases match TRBD1. Germline assignment: CDR1 SGHKS and CDR2 YYEKEE (reference sequence). This CDR3 spans 13 amino acids. V trimming: 4 bases; J trimming: 3 bases; junction bases outside the gene matches: 2. The chain's CDR3 is CASSLGQDYGYTF. The DNA of the CDR3 is TGTGCCAGCAGCCTGGGACAGGACTATGGCTACACCTTC.

The rearrangement joins TRBV11-3 to TRBJ2-3; TRBD2 matches 9 bases. Germline-derived CDR1 and CDR2 are SGHNT and YENEEA. The CDR3 covers 15 residues. With 5 bases clipped from V and 4 bases from J, the junction kept 7 bases outside the gene matches. The CDR3 nucleotides read TGTGCCAGCAGCCCTAGCGGGACAGCAGCAGATACGCAGTATTTT. Protein product: CASSPSGTAADTQYF.

The chain carries TRBV7-2 and TRBJ2-7, with D possibly matching TRBD1 (5 bases). Trimming took 6 bases from V and 3 from J, leaving 15 bases between them. The CDR3 has 14 amino acids. The V gene's germline CDR1 is SGHTA and CDR2 FQGNSA. The CDR3 DNA follows: TGTGCCAGCAGTTCGCAGGGCGCCGGCTACGAGCAGTACTTC. This sequence encodes CASSSQGAGYEQYF.

This chain connects TRBV21-1 to TRBJ1-5; the D call of TRBD1 is as the table states it, not checked on the DNA. TRBV21-1 is labeled a pseudogene. This CDR3 spans 14 amino acids. CDR3 loop: CASSDRANLQPQHF. CDR3 DNA: TGTGCCAGCAGTGACAGGGCTAATCTTCAGCCCCAGCATTTT.

This clone has only one observation. Other nucleotide sequences from this sample produce the same CDR3. This sequence joins TRBV9 and TRBJ2-7; D might be TRBD1 (6 bases). Germline-derived CDR1 and CDR2 are SGDLS and YYNGEE. The ends were cut back, 5 bases at V and 4 bases at J, with 13 bases in the middle. The CDR3 runs 13 residues. Here the CDR3 reads CASRDRRAYEQYF. The DNA for the CDR3 is TGTGCCAGCAGGGACAGACGGGCATACGAGCAGTACTTC.

The J gene is TRBJ1-1, the V gene TRBV13; possibly TRBD1 for D (5 bases). V was trimmed by 4 bases and J by 0 bases, leaving 9 bases between them. CDR3 length equals 14 residues. Germline CDR1 reads PRHDT; CDR2 reads FYEKMQ (reference sequence). The chain's CDR3 is CASSWGEMNTEAFF. The CDR3 DNA follows: TGTGCCAGCAGCTGGGGGGAAATGAACACTGAAGCTTTCTTT.

The chain joins TRBV18 to TRBJ2-3; TRBD1 agrees at 9 bases. The V gene end was trimmed by 3 bases and the J gene end by 3 bases; junction bases not matched to a gene: 1. CDR1 and CDR2 from the germline V gene are KGHSH and LQKENI. The CDR3 length is 14 residues. The CDR3 nucleotides are TGTGCCAGCTCACCGACAGGGGGTACAGATACGCAGTATTTT. Encoded protein: CASSPTGGTDTQYF. Full variable domain (missing parts from reference TRBV18 and TRBJ2-3): NAGVMQNPRHLVRRRGQEARLRCSPMKGHSHVYWYRQLPEEGLKFMVYLQKENIIDESGMPKERFSAEFPKEGPSILRIQQVVRGDSAAYFCASSPTGGTDTQYFGPGTRLTVL.

This chain connects TRBV6-6 to TRBJ1-1; perhaps TRBD1 as D (5 bases). With 0 bases removed from V and 8 bases from J, the gap between germline ends came to 10 bases. The CDR3 is 13 residues long. Germline V gene lookup returns CDR1 MNHNY and CDR2 SVGAGI (reference sequence). The CDR3 sequence: CASSYSGGQEAFF. Written as DNA, the CDR3 is TGTGCCAGCAGTTACTCCGGGGGTCAGGAAGCTTTCTTT.

The chain carries TRBV6-5 and TRBJ1-1, with 8 bases fitting TRBD1. The J segment lost 4 bases and the V segment lost 5 bases, leaving 3 bases of the junction unmatched. Germline-derived CDR1 and CDR2 are MNHEY and SVGAGI. The length of the CDR3 is 13 residues. The CDR3 nucleotides read TGTGCCAGCAGTCCAACAGGGGGCACTGAAGCTTTCTTT. Its translation is CASSPTGGTEAFF.

The chain links TRBV19 to TRBJ2-2, with 10 positions matching TRBD1. The trim removed 5 bases at V and 4 bases at J, leaving 7 bases unmatched. This CDR3 is built from 16 residues. Germline V gene data show CDR1 as LNHDA and CDR2 as SQIVND (reference sequence). The CDR3 DNA reads as TGTGCCAGTAGTTTGACAGGGGGCAGGGTCACCGGGGAGCTGTTTTTT. Translation: CASSLTGGRVTGELFF.

This chain links TRBV19 with TRBJ2-7, with 10 bases that match TRBD1. The CDR3 is made up of 15 amino acids. V trimming: 3 bases; J trimming: 1 base; junction bases outside the gene matches: 3. Germline CDR1 and CDR2: LNHDA and SQIVND (reference sequence). The CDR3 DNA reads TGTGCCAGTAGTATGCTGGGACAGGGGTCCTACGAGCAGTACTTC. Amino acids: CASSMLGQGSYEQYF.

The V and J genes are TRBV7-6 and TRBJ2-6, with TRBD2 matching 14 bases. This CDR3 has 19 residues. Germline V gene sequence: CDR1 SGHVS, CDR2 FNYEAQ. V was pared by 5 bases and J by 0 bases, with 6 bases of the junction left unmatched. DNA of the CDR3: TGTGCCAGCAGCCCGGGACTAGCGGGGGAACTCTCTGGGGCCAACGTCCTGACTTTC. Translation gives CASSPGLAGELSGANVLTF.

This chain links TRBV7-9 with TRBJ2-4; 8 nucleotides match TRBD2. Germline lookup yields CDR1 SEHNR and CDR2 FQNEAQ (reference sequence). J lost 1 base, V lost 4 bases, and 6 bases had no gene match. There are 16 residues in the CDR3. The CDR3 protein is CASSSFGGAAKNIQYF. The CDR3 DNA reads as TGTGCCAGCAGCTCTTTCGGGGGGGCGGCCAAAAACATTCAGTACTTC. The complete variable domain, with remaining parts taken from reference TRBV7-9 and TRBJ2-4, reads DTGVSQNPRHKITKRGQNVTFRCDPISEHNRLYWYRQTLGQGPEFLTYFQNEAQLEKSRLLSDRFSAERPKGSFSTLEIQRTEQGDSAMYLCASSSFGGAAKNIQYFGAGTRLSVL.

In its sample, this clone was seen a few times. The chain links TRBV5-1 to TRBJ1-4, with TRBD1 matching 7 bases. The CDR3 loop spans 14 amino acids. Germline-derived CDR1 and CDR2 are SGHRS and YFSETQ. After removal of 5 bases from V and 5 bases from J, the junction contained 6 bases not matched to a gene. The CDR3 DNA sequence: TGCGCCAGCAGGCTTCAGGGGGAGAATGAAAAACTGTTTTTT. Its translation is CASRLQGENEKLFF.

The chain recombines TRBV7-3 with TRBJ2-7; D is ambiguous. The germline gives CDR1 SGHTA, CDR2 FQGTGA. V lost 2 bases and J 0 bases, leaving 8 bases between the germline ends. There are 14 residues in the CDR3. The CDR3 coding sequence is TGTGCCAGCAGCTTACAAGGAGACTCCTACGAGCAGTACTTC. Its protein product is CASSLQGDSYEQYF.

The chain is built from TRBV6-1 and TRBJ2-5; a possible D gene is TRBD1 (5 bases). Germline CDR1 reads MNHNS; CDR2 reads SASEGT. The CDR3 runs to 14 residues. Trimming pared 8 bases from V and 4 bases from J, leaving 17 bases between. The CDR3 region has the DNA TGTGCCAGCCAGTATGCAGGGTTGTCAGAGACCCAGTACTTC. It specifies CASQYAGLSETQYF.

The gene calls are TRBV28 and TRBJ2-3; D remains unclear. Germline V gives CDR1 MDHEN, CDR2 SYDVKM. This CDR3 spans 13 amino acids. With 6 bases removed from V and 1 base from J, the gap between germline ends came to 8 bases. This CDR3 reads CASSTTRTDTQYF. The CDR3 nucleotides are TGTGCCAGCAGCACTACTCGCACAGATACGCAGTATTTT.

The rearrangement links TRBV2 to TRBJ1-1, with 8 bases identical to TRBD1. Per germline, CDR1 SNHLY and CDR2 FYNNEI. The V and J ends lost 6 bases and 0 bases, in that order; junction bases with no gene match: 3. CDR3 size: 14 residues. The CDR3 DNA is TGTGCCAGCAGAAGGGACAGGATGAACACTGAAGCTTTCTTT. Protein sequence: CASRRDRMNTEAFF.

This chain links TRBV7-9 with TRBJ1-5, with D unresolved. Trimming cost V 1 base and J 3 bases, with 7 bases left between them. The CDR3 contains 14 residues. Germline V gene data show CDR1 as SEHNR and CDR2 as FQNEAQ (reference sequence). The CDR3 protein is CASSLGRDNQPQHF. The CDR3 bases are TGTGCCAGCAGCTTAGGGAGGGACAATCAGCCCCAGCATTTT. The complete variable domain, with remaining parts taken from reference TRBV7-9 and TRBJ1-5, reads DTGVSQNPRHKITKRGQNVTFRCDPISEHNRLYWYRQTLGQGPEFLTYFQNEAQLEKSRLLSDRFSAERPKGSFSTLEIQRTEQGDSAMYLCASSLGRDNQPQHFGDGTRLSIL.

The V gene is TRBV7-3, the J gene TRBJ2-1; 10 positions match TRBD2. The germline CDR1 and CDR2 sequences are SGHTA and FQGTGA. This CDR3 is built from 15 residues. Unmatched junction bases numbered 3, after V lost 1 base and J lost 6 bases. The CDR3 DNA is TGTGCCAGCAGCTTAATGAGCGGGGGGGCCAATGAGCAGTTCTTC. It encodes CASSLMSGGANEQFF.

The genes are TRBV6-1 and TRBJ2-7; 8 positions agree with TRBD1. This CDR3 has 18 residues. Germline V gene sequence: CDR1 MNHNS, CDR2 SASEGT. The V and J ends lost 2 bases and 5 bases, in that order; junction bases with no gene match: 17. The CDR3 spells CASSEYPSGGAFGNEQYF. The CDR3 DNA is TGTGCCAGCAGTGAATATCCGTCAGGGGGCGCCTTCGGCAACGAGCAGTACTTC.

This chain links TRBV6-1 with TRBJ1-1; 9 bases are a match to TRBD1. CDR1 and CDR2 from the germline V gene are MNHNS and SASEGT. The CDR3 spans 14 residues. Unmatched junction bases numbered 9, after V lost 8 bases and J lost 5 bases. In DNA, the CDR3 is TGTGCCAGCTCTTCCGACAGGGGGGGGACTGAAGCTTTCTTT. Protein sequence: CASSSDRGGTEAFF.

This CDR3 reads CASSVYAGAGETQYF. The CDR3, as DNA: TGTGCCAGCAGCGTCTACGCGGGGGCTGGAGAGACCCAGTACTTC. The V gene is TRBV9, the J gene TRBJ2-5; perhaps TRBD2 as D (7 bases). V was pared by 2 bases and J by 4 bases, with 15 bases between. CDR1 and CDR2 from the germline V gene are SGDLS and YYNGEE. CDR3 length: 15 amino acids.